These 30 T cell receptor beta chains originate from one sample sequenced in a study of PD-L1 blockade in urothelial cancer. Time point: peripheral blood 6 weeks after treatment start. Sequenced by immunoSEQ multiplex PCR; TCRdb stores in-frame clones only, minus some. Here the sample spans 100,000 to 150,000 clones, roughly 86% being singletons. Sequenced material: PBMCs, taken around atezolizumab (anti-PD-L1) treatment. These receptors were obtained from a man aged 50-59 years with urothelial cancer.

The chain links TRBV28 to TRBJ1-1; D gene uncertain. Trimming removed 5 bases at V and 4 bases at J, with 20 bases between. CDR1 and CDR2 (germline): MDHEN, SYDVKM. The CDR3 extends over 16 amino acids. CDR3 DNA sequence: TGTGCCAGCAGTCGACCCGGAAGGCCGGGGAGCACTGAAGCTTTCTTT. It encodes CASSRPGRPGSTEAFF.

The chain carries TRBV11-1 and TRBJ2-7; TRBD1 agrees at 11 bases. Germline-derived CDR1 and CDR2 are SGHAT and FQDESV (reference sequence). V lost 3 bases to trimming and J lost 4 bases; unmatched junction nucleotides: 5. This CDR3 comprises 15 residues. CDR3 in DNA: TGTGCCAGCAGCTTCACGGACAGGGGGCATTACGAGCAGTACTTC. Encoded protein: CASSFTDRGHYEQYF.

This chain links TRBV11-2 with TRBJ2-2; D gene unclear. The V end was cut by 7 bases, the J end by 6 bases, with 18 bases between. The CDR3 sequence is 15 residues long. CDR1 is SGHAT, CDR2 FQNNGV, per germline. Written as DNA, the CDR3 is TGTGCCAGCAACCCCGCAGCTGGCGGCCCCGGGGAGCTGTTTTTT. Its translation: CASNPAAGGPGELFF.

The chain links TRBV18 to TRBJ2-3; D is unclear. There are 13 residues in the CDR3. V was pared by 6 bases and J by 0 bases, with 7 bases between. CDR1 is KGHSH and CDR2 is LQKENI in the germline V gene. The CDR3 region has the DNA TGTGCCAGCTCGCGCTCTAGCACAGATACGCAGTATTTT. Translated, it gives CASSRSSTDTQYF.

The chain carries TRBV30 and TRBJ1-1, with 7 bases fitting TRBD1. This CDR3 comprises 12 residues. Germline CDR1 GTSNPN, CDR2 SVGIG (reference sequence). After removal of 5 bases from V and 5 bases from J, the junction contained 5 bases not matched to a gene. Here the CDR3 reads CAWGPTGTEAFF. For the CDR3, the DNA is TGTGCCTGGGGTCCGACAGGGACTGAAGCTTTCTTT. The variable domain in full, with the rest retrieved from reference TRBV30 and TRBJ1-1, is SQTIHQWPATLVQPVGSPLSLECTVEGTSNPNLYWYRQAAGRGLQLLFYSVGIGQISSEVPQNLSASRPQDRQFILSSKKLLLSDSGFYLCAWGPTGTEAFFGQGTRLTVV.

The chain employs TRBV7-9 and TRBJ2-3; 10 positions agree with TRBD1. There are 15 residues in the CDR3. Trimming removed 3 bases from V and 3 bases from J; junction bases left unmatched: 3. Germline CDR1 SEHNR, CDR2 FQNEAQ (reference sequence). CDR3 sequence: CASSFRQGATDTQYF. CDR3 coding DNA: TGTGCCAGCAGCTTCCGACAGGGGGCTACAGATACGCAGTATTTT.

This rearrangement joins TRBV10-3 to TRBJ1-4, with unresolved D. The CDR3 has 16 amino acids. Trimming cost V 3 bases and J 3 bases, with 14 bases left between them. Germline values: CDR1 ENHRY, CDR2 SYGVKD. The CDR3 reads CAISEAGGVPNEKLFF. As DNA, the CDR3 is TGTGCCATCAGTGAAGCCGGTGGAGTTCCTAATGAAAAACTGTTTTTT.

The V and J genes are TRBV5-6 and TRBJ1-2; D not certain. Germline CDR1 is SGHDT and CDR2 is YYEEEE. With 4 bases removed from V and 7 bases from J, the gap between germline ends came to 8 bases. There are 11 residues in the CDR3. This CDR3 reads CASSLRGGYTF. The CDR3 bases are TGTGCCAGCAGCCTCCGGGGTGGCTACACCTTC.

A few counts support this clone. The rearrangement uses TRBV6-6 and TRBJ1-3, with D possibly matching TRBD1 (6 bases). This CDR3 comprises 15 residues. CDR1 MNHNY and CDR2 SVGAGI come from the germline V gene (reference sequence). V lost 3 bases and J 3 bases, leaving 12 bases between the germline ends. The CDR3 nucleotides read TGTGCCAGCAGTTATCTTAGCAGGGGTGGAAACACCATATATTTT. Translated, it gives CASSYLSRGGNTIYF.

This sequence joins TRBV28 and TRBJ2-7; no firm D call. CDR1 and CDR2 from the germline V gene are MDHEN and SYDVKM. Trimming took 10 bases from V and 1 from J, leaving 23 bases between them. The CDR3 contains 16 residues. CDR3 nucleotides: TGTGCCATCCAAGCGCCTAATGGCTACTCTTCCTACGAGCAGTACTTC. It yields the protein CAIQAPNGYSSYEQYF.

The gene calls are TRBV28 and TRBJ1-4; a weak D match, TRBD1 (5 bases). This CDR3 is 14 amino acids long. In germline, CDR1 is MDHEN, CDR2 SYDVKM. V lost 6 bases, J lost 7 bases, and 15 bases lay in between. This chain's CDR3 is CASRLGRVGEKLFF. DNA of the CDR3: TGTGCCAGCAGATTGGGCAGGGTGGGTGAAAAACTGTTTTTT.

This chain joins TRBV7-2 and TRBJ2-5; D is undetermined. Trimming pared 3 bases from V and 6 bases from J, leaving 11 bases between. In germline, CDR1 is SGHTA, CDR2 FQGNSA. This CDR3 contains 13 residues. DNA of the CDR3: TGTGCCAGCAGCTTCGGTCGGAGTCAGACCCAGTACTTC. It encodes CASSFGRSQTQYF.

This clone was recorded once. CDR3 residues: CAWSPPSSPLHF. The CDR3 coding sequence is TGTGCCTGGAGTCCCCCCAGTTCACCCCTCCACTTT. This chain joins TRBV30 and TRBJ1-6; D unclear. From germline, CDR1 is GTSNPN and CDR2 SVGIG (reference sequence). Trimming took off 2 bases at V and 9 bases at J, with 8 bases between the two ends. The CDR3 is 12 amino acids. Looking up the rest from reference TRBV30 and TRBJ1-6 gives the full variable domain: SQTIHQWPATLVQPVGSPLSLECTVEGTSNPNLYWYRQAAGRGLQLLFYSVGIGQISSEVPQNLSASRPQDRQFILSSKKLLLSDSGFYLCAWSPPSSPLHFGNGTRLTVT.

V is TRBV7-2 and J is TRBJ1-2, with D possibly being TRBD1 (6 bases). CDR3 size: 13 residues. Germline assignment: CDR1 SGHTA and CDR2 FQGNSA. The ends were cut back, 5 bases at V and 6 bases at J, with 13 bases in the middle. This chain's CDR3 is CASSNSNRDGYTF. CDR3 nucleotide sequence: TGTGCCAGCAGCAACAGTAACAGGGATGGCTACACCTTC.

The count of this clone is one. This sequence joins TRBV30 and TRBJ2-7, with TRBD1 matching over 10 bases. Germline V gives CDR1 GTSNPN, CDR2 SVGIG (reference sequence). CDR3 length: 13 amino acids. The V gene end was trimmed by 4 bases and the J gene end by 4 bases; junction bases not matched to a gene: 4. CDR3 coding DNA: TGTGCCTGGAATAGGGACAGGGGTTACGAGCAGTACTTC. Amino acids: CAWNRDRGYEQYF.

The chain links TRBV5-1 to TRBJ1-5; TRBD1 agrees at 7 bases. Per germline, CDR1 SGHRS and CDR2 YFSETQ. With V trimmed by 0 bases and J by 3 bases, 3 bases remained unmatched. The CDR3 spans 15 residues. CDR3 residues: CASSLGQGLNQPQHF. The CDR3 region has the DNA TGCGCCAGCAGCTTGGGACAGGGACTCAATCAGCCCCAGCATTTT.

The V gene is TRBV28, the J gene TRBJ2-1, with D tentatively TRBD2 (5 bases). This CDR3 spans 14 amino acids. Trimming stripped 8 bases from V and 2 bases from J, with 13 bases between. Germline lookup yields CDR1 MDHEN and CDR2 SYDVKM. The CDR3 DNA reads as TGTGCCAGCTGCGCGGAGGTGACCTACAATGAGCAGTTCTTC. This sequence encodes CASCAEVTYNEQFF.

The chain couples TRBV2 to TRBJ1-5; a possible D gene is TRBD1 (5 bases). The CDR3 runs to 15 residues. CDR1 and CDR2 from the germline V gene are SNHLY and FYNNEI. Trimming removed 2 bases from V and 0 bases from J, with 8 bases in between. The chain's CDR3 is CASSESGLSNQPQHF. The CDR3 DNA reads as TGTGCCAGCAGTGAATCGGGACTTAGCAATCAGCCCCAGCATTTT.

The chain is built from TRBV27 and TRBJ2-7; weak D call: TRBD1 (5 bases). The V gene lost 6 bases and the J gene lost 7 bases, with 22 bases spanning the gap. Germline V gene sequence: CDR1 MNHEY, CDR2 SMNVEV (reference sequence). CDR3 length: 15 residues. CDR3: CASSAGLGLVGEQYF. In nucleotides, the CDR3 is TGTGCCAGCAGCGCCGGTCTGGGGCTCGTGGGAGAGCAGTACTTC.

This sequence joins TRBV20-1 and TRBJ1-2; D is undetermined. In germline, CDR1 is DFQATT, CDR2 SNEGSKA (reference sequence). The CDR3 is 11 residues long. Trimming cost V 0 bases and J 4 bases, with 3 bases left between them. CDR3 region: CSARDSYGYTF. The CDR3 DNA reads TGCAGTGCTAGAGATAGCTATGGCTACACCTTC.

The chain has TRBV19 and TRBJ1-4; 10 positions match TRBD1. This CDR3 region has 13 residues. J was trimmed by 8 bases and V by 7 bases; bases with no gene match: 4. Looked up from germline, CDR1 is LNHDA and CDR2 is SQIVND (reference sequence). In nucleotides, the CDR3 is TGTGCCAGTAAGAGGACAGGGGGGGAAAAACTGTTTTTT. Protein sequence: CASKRTGGEKLFF.

The CDR3 sequence is CASMEGLGSEGNQPQHF. The CDR3 DNA is TGTGCCAGCATGGAGGGACTGGGCTCTGAGGGCAATCAGCCCCAGCATTTT. This chain uses TRBV9 with TRBJ1-5, with a possible D match to TRBD1 (5 bases). V was cut by 6 bases and J by 2 bases, with 21 bases left in between. Germline CDR1 reads SGDLS; CDR2 reads YYNGEE. This CDR3 has 17 amino acids. The full variable domain, rest sourced from reference TRBV9 and TRBJ1-5, is DSGVTQTPKHLITATGQRVTLRCSPRSGDLSVYWYQQSLDQGLQFLIQYYNGEERAKGNILERFSAQQFPDLHSELNLSSLELGDSALYFCASMEGLGSEGNQPQHFGDGTRLSIL.

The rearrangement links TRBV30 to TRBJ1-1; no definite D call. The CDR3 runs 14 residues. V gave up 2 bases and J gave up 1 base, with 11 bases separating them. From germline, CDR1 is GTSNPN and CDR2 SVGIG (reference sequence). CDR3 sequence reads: CAWSPLTRNTEAFF. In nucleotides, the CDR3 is TGTGCCTGGAGTCCATTAACAAGGAACACTGAAGCTTTCTTT.

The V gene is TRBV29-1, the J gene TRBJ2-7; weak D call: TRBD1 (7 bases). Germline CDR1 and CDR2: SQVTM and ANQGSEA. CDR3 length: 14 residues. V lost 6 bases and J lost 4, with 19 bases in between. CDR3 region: CSVRRGTELYEQYF. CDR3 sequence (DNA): TGCAGCGTACGACGCGGGACAGAGTTATACGAGCAGTACTTC.

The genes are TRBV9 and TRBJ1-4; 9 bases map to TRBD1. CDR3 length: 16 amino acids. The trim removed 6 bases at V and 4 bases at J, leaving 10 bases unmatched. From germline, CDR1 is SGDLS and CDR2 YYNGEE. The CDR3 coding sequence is TGTGCCAGCACCTCGGGACAGGGTTCTGGTAATGAAAAACTGTTTTTT. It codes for CASTSGQGSGNEKLFF.

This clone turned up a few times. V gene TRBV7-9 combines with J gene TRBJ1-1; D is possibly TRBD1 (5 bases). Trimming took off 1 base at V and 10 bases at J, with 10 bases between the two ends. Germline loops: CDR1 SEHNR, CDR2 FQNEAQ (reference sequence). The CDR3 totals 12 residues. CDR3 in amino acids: CASSLEWGGAFF. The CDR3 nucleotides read TGTGCCAGCAGCTTAGAATGGGGGGGAGCTTTCTTT.

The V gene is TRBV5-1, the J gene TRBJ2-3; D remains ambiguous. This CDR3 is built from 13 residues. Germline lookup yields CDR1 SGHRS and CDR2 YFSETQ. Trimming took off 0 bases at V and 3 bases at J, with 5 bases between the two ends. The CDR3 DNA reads TGCGCCAGCAGCTTGGGAGAGACAGATACGCAGTATTTT. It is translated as CASSLGETDTQYF.

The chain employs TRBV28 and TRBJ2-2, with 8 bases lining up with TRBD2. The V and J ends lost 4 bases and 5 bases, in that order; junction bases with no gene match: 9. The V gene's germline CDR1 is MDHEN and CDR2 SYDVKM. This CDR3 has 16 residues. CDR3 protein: CASSSVREGRTGELFF. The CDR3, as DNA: TGTGCCAGCAGTTCGGTTCGGGAGGGCCGAACCGGGGAGCTGTTTTTT.

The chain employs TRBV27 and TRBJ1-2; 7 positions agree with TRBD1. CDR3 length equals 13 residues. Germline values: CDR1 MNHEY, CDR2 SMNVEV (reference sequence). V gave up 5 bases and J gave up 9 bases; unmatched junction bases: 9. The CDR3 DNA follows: TGTGCCAGCAGTATGACAGGGCATGTTAGCTACACCTTC. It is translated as CASSMTGHVSYTF.

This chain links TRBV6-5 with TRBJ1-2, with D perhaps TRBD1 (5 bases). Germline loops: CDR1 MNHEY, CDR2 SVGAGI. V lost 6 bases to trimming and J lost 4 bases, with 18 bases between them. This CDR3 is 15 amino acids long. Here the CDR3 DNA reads TGTGCCAGCAGCCATGGGGGGGAGGGCACCTATGGCTACACCTTC. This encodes CASSHGGEGTYGYTF.